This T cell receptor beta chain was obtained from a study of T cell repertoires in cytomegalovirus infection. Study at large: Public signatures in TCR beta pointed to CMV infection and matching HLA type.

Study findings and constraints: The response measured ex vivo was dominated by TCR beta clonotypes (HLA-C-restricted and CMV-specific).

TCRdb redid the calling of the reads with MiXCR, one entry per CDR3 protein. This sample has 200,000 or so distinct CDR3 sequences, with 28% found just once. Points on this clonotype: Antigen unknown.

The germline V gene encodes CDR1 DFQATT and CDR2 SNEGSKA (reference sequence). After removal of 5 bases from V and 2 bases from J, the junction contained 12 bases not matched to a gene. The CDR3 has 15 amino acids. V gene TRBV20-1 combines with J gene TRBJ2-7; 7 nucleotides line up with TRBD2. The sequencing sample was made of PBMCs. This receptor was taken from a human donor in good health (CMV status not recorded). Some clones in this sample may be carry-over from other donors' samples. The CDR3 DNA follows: TGCAGTGCTTCTTTTTGGGGACGGGGGGCCTACGAGCAGTACTTC. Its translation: CSASFWGRGAYEQYF.